The TCR beta chain described here comes from a study of shared clonotypes between healthy human individuals. CDR3 length: 14 residues. In germline, CDR1 is MNHEY, CDR2 SVGAGI. V dropped 6 bases and J dropped 2 bases, with 14 bases sitting between them. TCRdb keeps only in-frame clones here, not all; method: immunoSEQ multiplex PCR. In the table there are 2 million to 2.5 million clones, around 93% of which are singletons. The sequenced sample was naive CD4+ T cells from PBMCs. Subset: CD45RA+ positively selected. The J gene is TRBJ2-7, the V gene TRBV6-5, with TRBD2 as a possible D gene (6 bases). This TCR derives from a man younger than 35 in good health. Some clones in this sample may be carry-over from other donors' samples. CDR3 region: CASRPPGLPYEQYF. CDR3 in DNA: TGTGCCAGCAGACCCCCGGGACTGCCCTACGAGCAGTACTTC.